This section outlines one TCR beta chain sequence together with its context. This clonotype was found many times. Its antigen remains unidentified. Base qualities are not recorded, but no much larger clone differs from it by a single base. Preparation of the library involved 5' RACE. Sequencing was performed on an Illumina HiSeq 2500. A second PCR of roughly 7 to 11 cycles was performed with a sample-barcoded 5' primer and a J-beta primer mix. Each TCR beta cDNA molecule received a unique molecular identifier from a template-switch 5' adaptor carrying 12 random nucleotides. Each sample yielded at least 3 million CDR3-containing paired-end reads. First-strand cDNA was synthesized from all RNA with the Mint cDNA synthesis kit, primed by a TRBC-specific oligonucleotide. Following uracil-DNA glycosylase treatment, all cDNA underwent a first 18-cycle PCR with the universal primers M1SS and BC2_uni_R. The source study handled its data this way. Each sample was normalized by randomly selecting 1 million high-quality reads, each carrying a distinct molecular identifier. Instead of being binned into consensus sequences, reads with shared molecular identifiers were discarded. MiTCR, set to a Q25 quality threshold and the strictest error-elimination algorithm, was used for CDR3 identification, clonotype clustering and error correction. A nonparametric unseen species model using Euler transformation provided a lower-bound estimate of total TCR beta diversity. TCRdb took the public reads, trimmed them with fastp at Q25, ran MiXCR for clone calling and kept in-frame beta chains. Each CDR3 protein gets just one entry, which takes the most common genes and DNA from the rows behind it. The V and J calls shown here were made by TCRdb, not taken from the authors' results. This sample lists hundreds of thousands of distinct CDR3 sequences; about 21% were detected once. The ten largest clones add up to roughly 3.7% of the sample.

The data were taken from a study of blood T cells in healthy people across ages (dated by TCRdb to the mid-2010s). General notes on the study: In model experiments, roughly one uniquely barcoded TCR beta cDNA molecule per two T cells was captured by template switching. Age-related changes in TCR beta repertoire diversity were measured in the study by deep sequencing normalized with unique cDNA molecular identifiers. The donors were divided into four age groups: young (average roughly 15 years), middle-aged (around 37), aged (roughly 60) and long-lived (82). Donors of different ages were randomly distributed across sequencing lanes to avoid experimental bias. Using the same blood draw, the study looked at two additional independent replicas of 1 million unique cDNA reads for two donors, one aged 18 to 30 and the other aged 80 or older. Results and caveats for the whole study, not just this receptor: Bulk unsorted PBMC profiling prevented conclusive comparison of naive and antigen-experienced compartments. Compared with the aged group, the long-lived group had more naive CD4+ T cells, fewer expanded clones and increased TCR diversity, suggesting age selection. Observed TCR beta diversity correlated strongly with the percentage of naive T cells measured by flow cytometry. Donor CMV infection status was unknown, potentially confounding age-related changes in expanded clonotypes. Estimates of total diversity based on one million sequenced T cells were regarded as lower bounds and as underestimates. As age increased, observed TCR beta diversity per million T cells dropped in a roughly linear way, and a significant reduction was already evident by age about 40.

The donors were 40 or so Caucasian individuals from Russia, aged roughly 6 to 100 years, who were systemically healthy. Each donor gave 8 to 10 milliliters of peripheral blood, collected into EDTA-treated Vacutainer tubes. PBMCs were isolated by Ficoll-Paque density-gradient centrifugation, with at least 7 million obtained per sample. Trizol reagent was used to extract total RNA from the PBMCs, yielding at least 5.5 micrograms per sample. The percentages of naive CD45RAhigh/CD27high T cells were determined by flow cytometry on a PBMC aliquot from every donor. V is reduced by 5 bases and J by 3 bases, leaving a spacing of 10 bases between them. Reading from cysteine to phenylalanine, the CDR3 counts 14 amino acids. The entry retains the CDR3 DNA only, 42 bases that are in frame from base 1. According to the germline V gene (reference sequence), CDR1 reads MNHEY and CDR2 reads SMNVEV.

The sequenced material came from blood. Here the chain combines TRBV27 and TRBJ2-2, with the D gene possibly TRBD1 or TRBD2, each one fitting 6 bases. The clonotype originates from a man in his 70s in good health. The DNA sequence reads TGTGCCAGCAGTCAGGGGAGGTACACCGGGGAGCTGTTTTTT. It translates to CASSQGRYTGELFF.